The rows below give T cell receptor beta chains drawn from one sample of a study of T cells in Graves' hyperthyroidism and ophthalmopathy. TCRdb re-called the multiplex PCR reads with MiXCR, one entry per CDR3 protein. The sample lists approximately 25,000 distinct CDR3 sequences; over 35% were seen once. What was sequenced was blood. Receptor source: a woman aged 25 to 39 with Graves' hyperthyroidism. Both conserved end residues are part of each CDR3. The D gene is left open where the match is weak. A row's size may be missing; if present it is once, few, many or a size class.

clone_size,v_call,d_call,j_call,cdr3_aa,cdr3_nt
many,TRBV19,.,TRBJ1-5,CASSIDLGAQPQHF,TGTGCCAGTAGTATAGATCTAGGGGCACAGCCCCAGCATTTT
medium-sized,TRBV5-1,TRBD1,TRBJ1-4,CASSTGQGIVELFF,TGCGCCAGCAGCACCGGACAGGGGATTGTTGAACTGTTTTTT
many,TRBV7-2,TRBD2,TRBJ2-7,CASSTLAGGGEQYF,TGTGCCAGCAGCACACTAGCGGGAGGCGGCGAGCAGTACTTC
many,TRBV6-2/TRBV6-3,TRBD2,TRBJ2-5,CASRRAGGETQYF,TGTGCCAGCAGAAGGGCGGGAGGGGAGACCCAGTACTTC
few,TRBV10-3,.,TRBJ2-2,CAISGQTDELFF,TGTGCCATCAGTGGACAGACAGACGAGCTGTTTTTT
.,TRBV2,.,TRBJ2-1,CASSVYNEQFF,TGTGCCAGCAGTGTGTACAATGAGCAGTTCTTC
.,TRBV20-1,TRBD1,TRBJ1-6,CSAIFRDRERSYDSPLHF,TGCAGTGCGATATTCCGGGACAGGGAGCGTTCCTATGATTCACCCCTCCACTTT
.,TRBV19,.,TRBJ2-3,CASSIAGGPSTDTQYF,TGTGCCAGTAGTATAGCGGGCGGGCCTAGCACAGATACGCAGTATTTT
many,TRBV6-5,.,TRBJ2-2,CASTSGGGELFF,TGTGCCAGCACTTCAGGCGGCGGGGAGCTGTTTTTT
medium-sized,TRBV10-3,.,TRBJ2-2,CAISETGPTNTGELFF,TGTGCCATCAGTGAAACAGGCCCAACGAACACCGGGGAGCTGTTTTTT
.,TRBV2,.,TRBJ2-7,CASSVVRALGEQYF,TGTGCCAGCAGCGTCGTCAGGGCATTGGGCGAGCAGTACTTC
many,TRBV6-1,TRBD1,TRBJ2-1,CASSAVQGAQNEQFF,TGTGCCAGCAGTGCTGTGCAGGGGGCGCAGAATGAGCAGTTCTTC
.,TRBV29-1,.,TRBJ1-3,CSVVVRDAVNTIYF,TGCAGCGTTGTTGTAAGGGACGCAGTCAACACCATATATTTT
many,TRBV7-9,TRBD1,TRBJ2-2,CASSPRTGFGELFF,TGTGCCAGCAGCCCGCGGACAGGGTTCGGGGAGCTGTTTTTT
few,TRBV6-4,.,TRBJ2-3,CASSDPALSDTQYF,TGTGCCAGCAGTGATCCTGCTCTCTCAGATACGCAGTATTTT
many,TRBV6-1,.,TRBJ2-5,CASSESPRETQYF,TGTGCCAGCAGTGAGAGCCCCAGAGAGACCCAGTACTTC
.,TRBV2,.,TRBJ2-3,CASVKIEPPGDHSTDTQYF,TGTGCCAGCGTAAAGATTGAACCGCCGGGAGACCATAGCACAGATACGCAGTATTTT
many,TRBV30,TRBD1,TRBJ1-4,CAWDRDEKLFF,TGTGCCTGGGACAGGGATGAAAAACTGTTTTTT
many,TRBV11-2,.,TRBJ2-7,CASSSERLAYEQYF,TGTGCCAGCAGTTCGGAAAGGCTGGCCTACGAGCAGTACTTC
medium-sized,TRBV19,.,TRBJ1-2,CASRRTAYYGYTF,TGTGCCAGTAGGAGAACAGCCTACTATGGCTACACCTTC
.,TRBV15,.,TRBJ2-7,CATGRDTGDLAYEQYF,TGTGCCACCGGCAGAGATACGGGAGACCTTGCATACGAGCAGTACTTC
.,TRBV20-1,.,TRBJ1-4,CSALVGGRNEKLFF,TGCAGTGCCCTAGTTGGTGGGAGAAATGAAAAACTGTTTTTT
many,TRBV7-6,.,TRBJ1-4,CASSLAPRDGTGTNEKLFF,TGTGCCAGCAGCTTAGCCCCCAGGGACGGTACAGGGACTAATGAAAAACTGTTTTTT
.,TRBV5-4,TRBD2,TRBJ2-1,CASSLGGLAGVISNRNEQFF,TGTGCCAGCAGCTTGGGTGGACTAGCGGGAGTTATTTCGAACCGGAATGAGCAGTTCTTC
.,TRBV7-9,.,TRBJ2-3,CASSLEGEGDTQYF,TGTGCCAGCAGCTTGGAGGGAGAGGGCGATACGCAGTATTTT
many,TRBV6-2/TRBV6-3,.,TRBJ2-7,CATGSSYEQYF,TGTGCCACCGGTAGCTCCTACGAGCAGTACTTC
few,TRBV30,.,TRBJ1-4,CAWSFGQQNEKLFF,TGTGCCTGGAGTTTTGGACAGCAAAATGAAAAACTGTTTTTT
many,TRBV28,.,TRBJ2-3,CASSTPGTHTDTQYF,TGTGCCAGCAGTACACCCGGGACTCACACAGATACGCAGTATTTT
many,TRBV5-4,TRBD1,TRBJ1-4,CASSSGQGEGEKLFF,TGTGCCAGCAGCAGTGGACAGGGAGAAGGGGAAAAACTGTTTTTT
medium-sized,TRBV2,.,TRBJ1-5,CASSVKGTLGQPQHF,TGTGCCAGCAGTGTAAAGGGTACACTTGGTCAGCCCCAGCATTTT
.,TRBV6-1,TRBD1,TRBJ2-1,CASSEGQGLLF,TGTGCCAGCAGTGAGGGACAGGGGCTGCTCTTC
medium-sized,TRBV19,TRBD1,TRBJ1-1,CASNDREATEAFF,TGTGCCAGTAATGACAGGGAGGCCACTGAAGCTTTCTTT
many,TRBV6-5,TRBD1,TRBJ2-1,CASSYSGTGYNEQFF,TGTGCCAGCAGTTACTCGGGGACAGGGTACAATGAGCAGTTCTTC
many,TRBV12-3/TRBV12-4,.,TRBJ1-1,CASSPGGQTEAFF,TGTGCCAGCAGTCCAGGAGGACAGACTGAAGCTTTCTTT
.,TRBV7-6,TRBD1,TRBJ2-1,CASSVEQGAAGEQFF,TGTGCCAGCAGCGTCGAACAGGGGGCGGCCGGGGAGCAGTTCTTC
medium-sized,TRBV10-3,TRBD2,TRBJ2-3,CAIATSGTDTQYF,TGTGCCATCGCCACTAGCGGCACAGATACGCAGTATTTT
once,TRBV9,.,TRBJ2-2,CASTQGPQGCANTGELFF,TGTGCCAGCACCCAGGGTCCCCAGGGCTGTGCGAACACCGGGGAGCTGTTTTTT
many,TRBV5-1,TRBD2,TRBJ2-2,CASSVSGLAVTGELFF,TGCGCCAGCAGCGTCTCGGGACTAGCGGTTACCGGGGAGCTGTTTTTT
many,TRBV5-4,TRBD1,TRBJ2-1,CASSLGTGGRIQEQFF,TGTGCCAGCAGCCTCGGAACAGGGGGCAGAATACAGGAGCAGTTCTTC
.,TRBV29-1,.,TRBJ2-1,CSVEKAGRNEQFF,TGCAGCGTTGAAAAGGCAGGGCGTAATGAGCAGTTCTTC
medium-sized,TRBV9,.,TRBJ2-5,CASSIEQGEETQYF,TGTGCCAGCAGCATAGAACAGGGAGAAGAGACCCAGTACTTC
many,TRBV6-1,TRBD2,TRBJ2-1,CASSGWAKGLANYNEQFF,TGTGCCAGCAGCGGCTGGGCTAAGGGACTAGCGAACTACAATGAGCAGTTCTTC
.,TRBV12-3/TRBV12-4,TRBD2,TRBJ2-1,CASNSGRATFF,TGTGCCAGCAACAGCGGGAGGGCCACGTTCTTC
many,TRBV14,.,TRBJ1-1,CASSIMGGGRAFF,TGTGCCAGCAGCATAATGGGGGGGGGGCGAGCTTTCTTT
many,TRBV2,.,TRBJ2-5,CASEEGTGRETQYF,TGTGCCAGCGAGGAAGGGACTGGGAGAGAGACCCAGTACTTC
medium-sized,TRBV9,.,TRBJ2-6,CASTGLSGANVLTF,TGTGCCAGCACCGGATTGTCTGGGGCCAACGTCCTGACTTTC
many,TRBV7-3,TRBD2,TRBJ2-3,CASSLIGRPSTDTQYF,TGTGCCAGCAGCTTAATCGGGAGGCCCAGCACAGATACGCAGTATTTT
medium-sized,TRBV10-3,.,TRBJ2-3,CAISEVRADTQYF,TGTGCCATCAGTGAGGTCAGGGCAGATACGCAGTATTTT
.,TRBV19,.,TRBJ1-5,CASSIGHGYQPQHF,TGTGCCAGTAGTATAGGACACGGTTATCAGCCCCAGCATTTT
many,TRBV27,TRBD2,TRBJ2-7,CASSLSLAGGFYEQYF,TGTGCCAGCAGTTTATCTTTAGCGGGAGGGTTCTACGAGCAGTACTTC
.,TRBV20-1,.,TRBJ2-5,CSARRGLETQYF,TGCAGTGCTAGAAGGGGGTTGGAGACCCAGTACTTC
.,TRBV19,TRBD1,TRBJ2-7,CASHSGQGLNEQYF,TGTGCCAGCCACTCGGGACAGGGGTTGAACGAGCAGTACTTC
medium-sized,TRBV10-3,TRBD1,TRBJ2-7,CAISEQGAYEQYF,TGTGCCATCAGCGAACAGGGGGCCTACGAGCAGTACTTC